Shown below are 9 T cell receptor beta chains from a single sample sequenced in a study of regulatory T cells in long-lasting Graves disease. According to the study, TCR beta libraries were built with iRepertoire HTBI primers and CDR3-region Arm-PCR. TCRdb ran MiXCR on the multiplex PCR reads and lists one entry per CDR3 protein. Of 360,000 or so distinct CDR3 sequences listed, 23% are singletons. The time point here: persistent/refractory GD, antithyroid drugs over 5 years with positive TRAb. The authors made the TCR library using RNA they extracted from PBMCs. The material was peripheral blood mononuclear cells (PBMCs), obtained when the disease was refractory, from a patient treated with antithyroid drugs. The receptors come from a middle-aged woman with Graves disease.

V is TRBV6-2 or TRBV6-3 and J is TRBJ2-1, with TRBD2 matching 16 bases. Germline V gene data show CDR1 as MNHEY and CDR2 as SVGEGT. The CDR3 length is 23 residues. V dropped 4 bases and J dropped 2; count of bases not matched to a gene: 20. The CDR3 coding sequence is TGTGCCAGCAGTTCGCAGGGGCCCAGGGGACTAGCGGGAGGGCCCTTCCCCTACAATGAGCAGTTCTTC. It translates to CASSSQGPRGLAGGPFPYNEQFF.

The sample holds many counts of this clonotype. The chain recombines TRBV2 with TRBJ2-2; TRBD2 matches 9 bases. Unmatched junction bases numbered 6, after V lost 7 bases and J lost 3 bases. Germline loops: CDR1 SNHLY, CDR2 FYNNEI. The CDR3 totals 15 residues. The CDR3 reads CASKGLAGDTGELFF. CDR3 DNA: TGTGCCAGCAAGGGTTTAGCGGGAGACACCGGGGAGCTGTTTTTT.

This clonotype was detected ten times or more. The CDR3 DNA sequence: TGTGCCAGCAGCTCCCGGGGGAAAGAGACCCAGTACTTC. Translated: CASSSRGKETQYF. V usage is TRBV11-2 and J usage is TRBJ2-5; possibly TRBD2 for D (6 bases). The CDR3 has 13 residues. Germline V gene data show CDR1 as SGHAT and CDR2 as FQNNGV. V shed 4 bases and J shed 3 bases, with 9 bases lying between them.

The chain links TRBV9 to TRBJ2-7; 8 nucleotides align to TRBD2. CDR3 length equals 15 residues. Trimming at V came to 0 bases and at J to 3 bases, leaving 5 bases not matched to a gene. The V gene's germline CDR1 is SGDLS and CDR2 YYNGEE. The CDR3 coding sequence is TGTGCCAGCAGCGTAGGTGCGGGAGGAGGCTACGAGCAGTACTTC. It specifies CASSVGAGGGYEQYF. The whole variable domain, filled in from reference TRBV9 and TRBJ2-7, reads DSGVTQTPKHLITATGQRVTLRCSPRSGDLSVYWYQQSLDQGLQFLIQYYNGEERAKGNILERFSAQQFPDLHSELNLSSLELGDSALYFCASSVGAGGGYEQYFGPGTRLTVT.

The rearrangement uses TRBV28 and TRBJ2-2; D call uncertain. V was clipped by 7 bases and J by 6 bases, with 21 bases between them. The CDR3 loop spans 16 amino acids. The germline gives CDR1 MDHEN, CDR2 SYDVKM. CDR3 bases: TGTGCCAGCAACCAAAGGGCTAGTATGTTGGCCGGGGAGCTGTTTTTT. It specifies CASNQRASMLAGELFF.

This clonotype was found a few times. The chain employs TRBV7-8 and TRBJ2-2; 7 nucleotides align to TRBD2. CDR1 and CDR2 from the germline V gene are SGHVS and FQNEAQ. Trimming removed 3 bases from V and 7 bases from J; junction bases left unmatched: 11. This CDR3 has 16 amino acids. CDR3 sequence: CASSLGLAAPNGELFF. The CDR3 nucleotides read TGTGCCAGCAGCTTGGGGCTAGCGGCCCCCAACGGGGAGCTGTTTTTT.

Concerning this clonotype: The conserved phenylalanine or tryptophan is not found at the CDR3 terminus, so this likely reflects a read error. The V gene is TRBV5-4, the J gene TRBJ2-7; 8 positions agree with TRBD1. Trimming cost V 4 bases and J 4 bases; bases outside gene matches: 4. This CDR3 is built from 13 residues. The germline gives CDR1 SGHNT, CDR2 YYREEE (reference sequence). This CDR3 is CASSGQGLYEQYS. The CDR3 DNA reads TGTGCCAGCAGCGGACAGGGTTTATACGAGCAGTACTCC.

This chain links TRBV11-2 with TRBJ2-1, with D maybe TRBD2 (5 bases). The CDR3 length is 14 residues. Trimming took off 0 bases at V and 8 bases at J, with 11 bases between the two ends. Germline V gene lookup returns CDR1 SGHAT and CDR2 FQNNGV. The CDR3 protein is CASSLDGIRDEQFF. CDR3 bases: TGTGCCAGCAGCTTAGACGGGATTAGGGATGAGCAGTTCTTC.

This clonotype has at least ten counts. The rearrangement joins TRBV28 to TRBJ1-4; 7 bases match TRBD1. V lost 8 bases and J lost 5; bases outside the gene matches: 5. This CDR3 comprises 13 residues. Germline loops: CDR1 MDHEN, CDR2 SYDVKM. The CDR3 spells CASLGQPNEKLFF. The CDR3 region has the DNA TGTGCCAGCTTGGGACAGCCGAATGAAAAACTGTTTTTT.